The 16 T cell receptor beta chains listed next were all sequenced from one sample in a study of cytomegalovirus exposure and HLA in healthy donors. PCR used 60 Vbeta primers and 13 Jbeta primers. TCRdb keeps only in-frame clones here, not all; method: immunoSEQ multiplex PCR. The data contain around 190,000 clones, around 77% of them seen just once; the ten biggest clones take up roughly 3%. The source material was PBMCs. The source of these receptors is a woman in her 30s in good health and CMV-seronegative.

The gene calls are TRBV2 and TRBJ2-2; 11 nucleotides align to TRBD1. CDR1 SNHLY and CDR2 FYNNEI come from the germline V gene. V lost 4 bases, J lost 4 bases, and 2 bases stayed unmatched. CDR3 length: 15 residues. The DNA of the CDR3 is TGTGCCAGCAGTGCGGACAGGGGGCGCACCGGGGAGCTGTTTTTT. Translated: CASSADRGRTGELFF.

The chain carries TRBV5-6 and TRBJ2-7; 7 nucleotides match TRBD2. The V and J ends lost 2 bases and 4 bases, in that order; junction bases with no gene match: 6. This CDR3 is 14 amino acids long. Germline values: CDR1 SGHDT, CDR2 YYEEEE. CDR3 protein: CASSFGAGWYEQYF. The CDR3, as DNA: TGTGCCAGCAGCTTCGGAGCGGGATGGTACGAGCAGTACTTC. Supplemented by reference TRBV5-6 and TRBJ2-7, the full variable domain reads DAGVTQSPTHLIKTRGQQVTLRCSPKSGHDTVSWYQQALGQGPQFIFQYYEEEERQRGNFPDRFSGHQFPNYSSELNVNALLLGDSALYLCASSFGAGWYEQYFGPGTRLTVT.

The chain has TRBV6-5 and TRBJ1-4, with TRBD1 matching over 7 bases. Germline V gene data show CDR1 as MNHEY and CDR2 as SVGAGI. This CDR3 is built from 14 residues. J lost 4 bases, V lost 6 bases, and 5 bases had no gene match. As DNA, the CDR3 is TGTGCCAGCAGGGGGGGACAGCTTAATGAAAAACTGTTTTTT. Translating it yields CASRGGQLNEKLFF.

DNA for the CDR3: TGTGCCAGCAGCCCGGCAGGGAGCGGGGGTTCCTACAATGAGCAGTTCTTC. Translating it yields CASSPAGSGGSYNEQFF. The genes are TRBV9 and TRBJ2-1; 8 bases are shared with TRBD2. This CDR3 is built from 17 residues. J was trimmed by 1 base and V by 4 bases; bases with no gene match: 10. Germline values: CDR1 SGDLS, CDR2 YYNGEE.

This clone appeared a few times. This chain links TRBV20-1 with TRBJ2-3; TRBD2 might be the D (7 bases). Trimming removed 1 base from V and 10 bases from J, with 9 bases in between. Germline-derived CDR1 and CDR2 are DFQATT and SNEGSKA (reference sequence). This CDR3 has 11 amino acids. The CDR3 coding sequence is TGCAGTGCTAGAGTGGGGGGGCCGCAGTATTTT. This codes for CSARVGGPQYF.

This clone has just a few counts. The rearrangement uses TRBV4-1 and TRBJ1-5; 7 bases are shared with TRBD1. The CDR3 contains 17 residues. V shed 2 bases, J shed 10 bases, and the junction held 17 bases outside the gene matches. Germline V gene data show CDR1 as MGHRA and CDR2 as YSYEKL. CDR3 sequence: CASSQKLTGTLQGPQHF. CDR3 DNA: TGCGCCAGCAGCCAAAAGCTGACAGGGACCCTGCAAGGCCCCCAGCATTTT.

This chain uses TRBV2 with TRBJ2-7; D ambiguous. Germline loops: CDR1 SNHLY, CDR2 FYNNEI. This CDR3 is built from 16 residues. V lost 3 bases and J lost 1, with 16 bases in between. CDR3 amino acids: CASSDNPESVSYEQYF. Here the CDR3 DNA reads TGTGCCAGCAGTGATAACCCGGAGTCCGTATCCTACGAGCAGTACTTC.

V gene TRBV11-2 combines with J gene TRBJ2-2; no reliable D call. The germline V and J ends were trimmed by 5 bases and 3 bases, with 7 bases remaining between them. CDR3 size: 13 residues. Germline CDR1 reads SGHAT; CDR2 reads FQNNGV. DNA of the CDR3: TGTGCCAGCAGCCCCCCGGACACCGGGGAGCTGTTTTTT. This sequence encodes CASSPPDTGELFF.

The chain couples TRBV28 to TRBJ2-7; 8 nucleotides match TRBD1. The CDR3 is made up of 15 amino acids. The J segment lost 6 bases and the V segment lost 6 bases, leaving 13 bases of the junction unmatched. Germline CDR1 and CDR2: MDHEN and SYDVKM. The CDR3 region has the DNA TGTGCCAGCAGATTACAGGGGGGAACTACGGGCGAGCAGTACTTC. Encoded protein: CASRLQGGTTGEQYF. Based on the CDR3 plus reference TRBV28 and TRBJ2-7, the full variable domain is DVKVTQSSRYLVKRTGEKVFLECVQDMDHENMFWYRQDPGLGLRLIYFSYDVKMKEKGDIPEGYSVSREKKERFSLILESASTNQTSMYLCASRLQGGTTGEQYFGPGTRLTVT.

The chain uses TRBV19 and TRBJ1-6; 7 bases agree with TRBD1. V trimming: 6 bases; J trimming: 10 bases; junction bases outside the gene matches: 3. This CDR3 has 12 amino acids. The germline CDR1 and CDR2 sequences are LNHDA and SQIVND (reference sequence). CDR3 sequence reads: CASRDRESPLHF. In nucleotides, the CDR3 is TGTGCCAGTAGAGACAGGGAGTCACCCCTCCACTTT. The variable domain in full, with the rest retrieved from reference TRBV19 and TRBJ1-6, is DGGITQSPKYLFRKEGQNVTLSCEQNLNHDAMYWYRQDPGQGLRLIYYSQIVNDFQKGDIAEGYSVSREKKESFPLTVTSAQKNPTAFYLCASRDRESPLHFGNGTRLTVT.

Here the CDR3 DNA reads TGCGCCAGCAGTATGGAAGGGGGAAGGGGGAAGTTCGACGAGCAGTACTTC. Protein: CASSMEGGRGKFDEQYF. V usage is TRBV23-1 and J usage is TRBJ2-7, with a tentative D call TRBD1 (6 bases). TRBV23-1 carries the ORF label, with uncertain function. This CDR3 has 17 residues. Trimming took 5 bases from V and 5 from J, leaving 25 bases between them.

This rearrangement joins TRBV10-3 to TRBJ1-3; 8 nucleotides line up with TRBD1. Unmatched junction bases numbered 9, after V lost 8 bases and J lost 0 bases. Germline CDR1 is ENHRY and CDR2 is SYGVKD. The CDR3 runs to 16 residues. The CDR3 reads CAIELGTGRSGNTIYF. The CDR3 DNA reads as TGTGCCATCGAGTTAGGGACAGGCCGCTCTGGAAACACCATATATTTT.

This chain connects TRBV5-1 to TRBJ2-1; 9 nucleotides agree with TRBD2. The germline V gene encodes CDR1 SGHRS and CDR2 YFSETQ. CDR3 length: 16 amino acids. With V trimmed by 0 bases and J by 4 bases, 5 bases remained unmatched. CDR3 region: CASSLEVRGGYNEQFF. The CDR3 bases are TGCGCCAGCAGCTTGGAAGTGCGGGGGGGGTACAATGAGCAGTTCTTC.

This chain uses TRBV28 with TRBJ2-7, with D maybe TRBD2 (6 bases). CDR1 and CDR2 (germline): MDHEN, SYDVKM. CDR3 length: 14 residues. Trimming removed 3 bases from V and 5 bases from J, with 14 bases in between. Here the CDR3 reads CASSLLALSDEQYF. The CDR3 DNA follows: TGTGCCAGCAGTTTGCTAGCGCTAAGCGACGAGCAGTACTTC.

The chain employs TRBV5-1 and TRBJ1-1; no definite D call. CDR1 SGHRS and CDR2 YFSETQ come from the germline V gene. CDR3 length: 15 residues. With 3 bases removed from V and 2 bases from J, the gap between germline ends came to 14 bases. The CDR3 bases are TGCGCCAGCAGCTCTCTCCAACTTCCCAACACTGAAGCTTTCTTT. Translating gives CASSSLQLPNTEAFF.

This clone was found once. J is TRBJ2-1 and V is TRBV19; the D gene is possibly TRBD2 (6 bases). V lost 3 bases, J lost 4 bases, and 10 bases lay in between. This CDR3 has 14 amino acids. CDR1 and CDR2 (germline): LNHDA, SQIVND (reference sequence). As DNA, the CDR3 is TGTGCCAGTAGTATGGGGGGAACGTACAATGAGCAGTTCTTC. Its protein is CASSMGGTYNEQFF.